Presented here are 22 T cell receptor beta chains from one specimen sequenced in a study of T cells expressing NK-cell markers. TCRdb reprocessed the 5' RACE reads and reports one entry per CDR3 protein, with no DNA. In all, the sample yields hundreds of thousands of distinct CDR3 sequences. Sequencing was done on a sample of blood T cells: a sorted CD56 or NKG2C T cell subset, CD4+ or CD8+ T cells, or bulk PBMC T cells (not recorded which). These receptor sequences come from a woman aged 18 to 75 in good health.

CDR3 region: CASSLTEGQPQHF. The chain has TRBV12-3 or TRBV12-4 and TRBJ1-5. This CDR3 has 13 residues.

V is TRBV10-3 and J is TRBJ2-3; TCRdb reports TRBD2, a call that lacks DNA to check it against. Germline V gene lookup returns CDR1 ENHRY and CDR2 SYGVKD. The CDR3 is 17 residues long. CDR3 sequence: CAISEGTSGRGTDTQYF.

The chain joins TRBV12-3 or TRBV12-4 to TRBJ1-4; TCRdb indicates TRBD1, and absent DNA this call remains unverified. The CDR3 has 17 amino acids. The CDR3 loop reads CASTPARDRSVWEKLFF.

This sequence joins TRBV20-1 and TRBJ2-1; the D call from TCRdb, TRBD1, cannot be confirmed without DNA. Looked up from germline, CDR1 is DFQATT and CDR2 is SNEGSKA (reference sequence). This CDR3 region has 13 residues. The CDR3: CSARLGRGNEQFF.

This chain links TRBV11-2 with TRBJ1-2. Germline values: CDR1 SGHAT, CDR2 FQNNGV. The CDR3 loop spans 11 amino acids. The CDR3 is CASSLKDGYTF.

This rearrangement joins TRBV18 to TRBJ1-4; TCRdb gives TRBD1 as the D gene, but with no DNA this cannot be confirmed. This CDR3 spans 14 amino acids. The germline V gene has CDR1 KGHSH and CDR2 LQKENI. Here the CDR3 reads CASSPQGAHEKLFF. Full variable domain (rest looked up from reference TRBV18 and TRBJ1-4): NAGVMQNPRHLVRRRGQEARLRCSPMKGHSHVYWYRQLPEEGLKFMVYLQKENIIDESGMPKERFSAEFPKEGPSILRIQQVVRGDSAAYFCASSPQGAHEKLFFGSGTQLSVL.

The CDR3 region is CATSDTRTGPEQYF. The chain joins TRBV24-1 to TRBJ2-7; the D gene TCRdb calls, TRBD1, cannot be checked with no DNA. This CDR3 region has 14 residues. CDR1 is KGHDR and CDR2 is SFDVKD in the germline V gene.

The chain couples TRBV5-1 to TRBJ2-5. CDR1 is SGHRS, CDR2 YFSETQ, per germline. CDR3 size: 15 residues. The CDR3: CASSFAQGTEETQYF.

The V call is TRBV27, the J call TRBJ2-5; TCRdb gives TRBD1 as the D gene, but with no DNA this cannot be confirmed. The germline V gene encodes CDR1 MNHEY and CDR2 SMNVEV (reference sequence). The CDR3 loop spans 14 amino acids. The CDR3 sequence is CASSLGTGKETQYF.

The chain employs TRBV12-3 or TRBV12-4 and TRBJ2-3; TCRdb designates TRBD1, a call that cannot be tested without DNA. The CDR3 totals 15 residues. This chain's CDR3 is CASNLGGGAKDTQYF.

The chain joins TRBV7-2 to TRBJ1-5; TCRdb's assignment of TRBD1 cannot be checked, as there is no DNA. Germline CDR1 and CDR2: SGHTA and FQGNSA. The CDR3 has 14 residues. CDR3 protein: CASSRGWGNQPQHF.

V gene TRBV24-1 combines with J gene TRBJ2-3; lacking DNA, the TRBD2 call made by TCRdb goes unchecked. This CDR3 is 15 amino acids long. Germline V gene sequence: CDR1 KGHDR, CDR2 SFDVKD. The CDR3 sequence is CATSEGPSRTDTQYF.

This CDR3 reads CASSLSGGYYNEQFF. The V and J genes are TRBV12-3 or TRBV12-4 and TRBJ2-1. The CDR3 runs 15 residues.

The rearrangement uses TRBV24-1 and TRBJ2-1; TCRdb names TRBD2, which stays unverified in the absence of DNA. Germline assignment: CDR1 KGHDR and CDR2 SFDVKD. The CDR3 covers 13 residues. CDR3 loop: CATSDLGGGEQFF.

The rearrangement uses TRBV20-1 and TRBJ1-2; TCRdb designates TRBD1, a call that cannot be tested without DNA. Germline V gene lookup returns CDR1 DFQATT and CDR2 SNEGSKA (reference sequence). This CDR3 has 14 amino acids. This chain's CDR3 is CSATYRTANYGYTF.

The chain carries TRBV7-2 and TRBJ1-5. CDR1 and CDR2 from the germline V gene are SGHTA and FQGNSA. The CDR3 is 15 residues long. CDR3 sequence: CASSPDRRGGQPQHF.

V usage is TRBV7-8 and J usage is TRBJ2-1; no DNA is available, so the TRBD2 call from TCRdb remains unchecked. The germline V gene encodes CDR1 SGHVS and CDR2 FQNEAQ. This CDR3 has 17 residues. This CDR3 reads CASSLEAAGFSYNEQFF.

This chain links TRBV29-1 with TRBJ2-3; checking the TCRdb D call of TRBD1 is not possible without DNA. Germline loops: CDR1 SQVTM, CDR2 ANQGSEA. This CDR3 is 13 amino acids long. The CDR3 spells CSVEFTGADTQYF.

The chain recombines TRBV20-1 with TRBJ2-5; TCRdb designates TRBD1, a call that cannot be tested without DNA. Germline loops: CDR1 DFQATT, CDR2 SNEGSKA (reference sequence). This CDR3 comprises 11 residues. The CDR3 region is CSAKQVETQYF.

This chain links TRBV5-1 with TRBJ2-3; TCRdb proposes TRBD2, but this gene call is untestable without DNA. This CDR3 is 18 amino acids long. CDR1 and CDR2 from the germline V gene are SGHRS and YFSETQ. The CDR3 loop reads CASSPKEGLAKTTDTQYF.

The J gene is TRBJ2-1, the V gene TRBV27; there is no DNA to check the TCRdb D call of TRBD1. The length of the CDR3 is 17 residues. CDR1 and CDR2 (germline): MNHEY, SMNVEV (reference sequence). CDR3 residues: CASSLGGARRTYNEQFF.

The chain employs TRBV5-1 and TRBJ2-3; TCRdb's assignment of TRBD2 cannot be checked, as there is no DNA. CDR1 SGHRS and CDR2 YFSETQ come from the germline V gene. The length of the CDR3 is 15 residues. CDR3 in amino acids: CASSLTSGITDTQYF.